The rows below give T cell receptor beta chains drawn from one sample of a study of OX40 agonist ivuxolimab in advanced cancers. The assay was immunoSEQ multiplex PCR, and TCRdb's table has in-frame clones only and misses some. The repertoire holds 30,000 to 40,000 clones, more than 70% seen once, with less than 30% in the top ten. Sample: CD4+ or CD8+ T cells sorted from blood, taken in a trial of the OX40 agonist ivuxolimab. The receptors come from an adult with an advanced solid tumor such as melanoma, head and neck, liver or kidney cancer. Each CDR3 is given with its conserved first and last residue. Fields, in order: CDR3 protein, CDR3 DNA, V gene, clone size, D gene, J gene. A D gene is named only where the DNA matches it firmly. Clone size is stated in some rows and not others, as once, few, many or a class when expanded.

cdr3_aa: CATSRDRQGPYEQYF
cdr3_nt: TGTGCCACCAGCAGAGACCGACAGGGACCCTACGAGCAGTACTTC
v_call: TRBV15
clone_size: NA
d_call: TRBD1
j_call: TRBJ2-7

cdr3_aa: CASSGDYEQYF
cdr3_nt: TGTGCCAGCAGTGGAGATTACGAGCAGTACTTC
v_call: TRBV7-8
clone_size: NA
d_call: NA
j_call: TRBJ2-7

cdr3_aa: CASSMDRNTEAFF
cdr3_nt: TGTGCCAGTAGTATGGACAGGAACACTGAAGCTTTCTTT
v_call: TRBV19
clone_size: NA
d_call: NA
j_call: TRBJ1-1

cdr3_aa: CASSSGLAGPYEQYF
cdr3_nt: TGTGCCAGCAGCTCCGGACTAGCGGGGCCCTACGAGCAGTACTTC
v_call: TRBV7-9
clone_size: NA
d_call: TRBD2
j_call: TRBJ2-7

cdr3_aa: CASSLRTREQYF
cdr3_nt: TGTGCCAGCAGCTTGCGTACCCGCGAGCAGTACTTC
v_call: TRBV5-6
clone_size: once
d_call: NA
j_call: TRBJ2-7

cdr3_aa: CASSEINGGVPNTEAFF
cdr3_nt: TGTGCCAGCAGTGAAATCAACGGTGGTGTACCGAACACTGAAGCTTTCTTT
v_call: TRBV6-1
clone_size: NA
d_call: NA
j_call: TRBJ1-1

cdr3_aa: CASSTSRASGRATDTQYF
cdr3_nt: TGTGCCAGCAGCACCTCAAGGGCGAGCGGGAGGGCCACAGATACGCAGTATTTT
v_call: TRBV9
clone_size: NA
d_call: TRBD2
j_call: TRBJ2-3

cdr3_aa: CASSYSTGTVYEQYF
cdr3_nt: TGTGCCAGCAGTTACTCGACAGGGACAGTCTACGAGCAGTACTTC
v_call: TRBV6-5
clone_size: NA
d_call: TRBD1
j_call: TRBJ2-7

cdr3_aa: CASSLDIGRLSSYEQYF
cdr3_nt: TGTGCCAGCAGCTTAGATATCGGGCGTCTGAGCTCCTACGAGCAGTACTTC
v_call: TRBV11-1
clone_size: NA
d_call: NA
j_call: TRBJ2-7

cdr3_aa: CASSVIPTRGLDEQFF
cdr3_nt: TGTGCCAGCAGCGTCATCCCGACCAGGGGGTTGGATGAGCAGTTCTTC
v_call: TRBV13
clone_size: NA
d_call: TRBD1
j_call: TRBJ2-1

cdr3_aa: CASSAIAANVLTF
cdr3_nt: TGTGCCAGTAGTGCTATCGCAGCCAACGTCCTGACTTTC
v_call: TRBV19
clone_size: NA
d_call: NA
j_call: TRBJ2-6

cdr3_aa: CSVEEDRGIEQYF
cdr3_nt: TGCAGCGTTGAAGAAGACAGGGGCATCGAGCAGTACTTC
v_call: TRBV29-1
clone_size: NA
d_call: TRBD1
j_call: TRBJ2-7

cdr3_aa: CASSFLAPLLAGGTYEQYF
cdr3_nt: TGTGCCAGCAGTTTTTTGGCACCCCTTCTAGCGGGAGGAACCTACGAGCAGTACTTC
v_call: TRBV28
clone_size: NA
d_call: TRBD2
j_call: TRBJ2-7

cdr3_aa: CASSLGEYNEQFF
cdr3_nt: TGTGCCAGCAGCCTGGGGGAATACAATGAGCAGTTCTTC
v_call: TRBV7-9
clone_size: NA
d_call: NA
j_call: TRBJ2-1

cdr3_aa: CASTSGLDLTGELFF
cdr3_nt: TGTGCCAGCACCTCCGGACTAGACCTAACCGGGGAGCTGTTTTTT
v_call: TRBV9
clone_size: NA
d_call: TRBD2
j_call: TRBJ2-2

cdr3_aa: CASSLEEAGSYTF
cdr3_nt: TGTGCCAGCAGCTTAGAGGAGGCGGGTAGCTACACCTTC
v_call: TRBV7-9
clone_size: once
d_call: NA
j_call: TRBJ1-2

cdr3_aa: CASSMGEYYEQYF
cdr3_nt: TGTGCCAGTAGTATGGGGGAATACTACGAGCAGTACTTC
v_call: TRBV19
clone_size: NA
d_call: NA
j_call: TRBJ2-7

cdr3_aa: CASSLAGGNEQYF
cdr3_nt: TGTGCCAGCAGCTTAGCAGGGGGCAACGAGCAGTACTTC
v_call: TRBV11-1
clone_size: few
d_call: TRBD1
j_call: TRBJ2-7

cdr3_aa: CASSLGRNTEAFF
cdr3_nt: TGTGCCAGCAGTTTGGGCAGGAACACTGAAGCTTTCTTT
v_call: TRBV28
clone_size: NA
d_call: NA
j_call: TRBJ1-1

cdr3_aa: CASSWAVAGELFF
cdr3_nt: TGTGCCAGCAGTTGGGCAGTTGCCGGGGAGCTGTTTTTT
v_call: TRBV6-5
clone_size: NA
d_call: NA
j_call: TRBJ2-2

cdr3_aa: CASSLGGLQPQHF
cdr3_nt: TGTGCCAGCAGCTTAGGTGGGTTACAGCCCCAGCATTTT
v_call: TRBV5-4
clone_size: NA
d_call: NA
j_call: TRBJ1-5

cdr3_aa: CASSLRGYGSYEQYF
cdr3_nt: TGTGCCAGCAGTTTAAGGGGGTATGGGTCCTACGAGCAGTACTTC
v_call: TRBV27
clone_size: NA
d_call: NA
j_call: TRBJ2-7

cdr3_aa: CAWSDAAYNEQFF
cdr3_nt: TGTGCCTGGAGTGACGCCGCCTACAATGAGCAGTTCTTC
v_call: TRBV30
clone_size: NA
d_call: NA
j_call: TRBJ2-1

cdr3_aa: CASSPPGDYEQYF
cdr3_nt: TGTGCCAGCAGCCCCCCCGGGGACTACGAGCAGTACTTC
v_call: TRBV7-6
clone_size: NA
d_call: NA
j_call: TRBJ2-7

cdr3_aa: CASSDRGKDEQYF
cdr3_nt: TGTGCCAGCAGCGACAGGGGTAAGGACGAGCAGTACTTC
v_call: TRBV21-1
clone_size: NA
d_call: NA
j_call: TRBJ2-7

cdr3_aa: CASIQQGYQETQYF
cdr3_nt: TGTGCCAGCATACAACAGGGGTACCAAGAGACCCAGTACTTC
v_call: TRBV5-6
clone_size: few
d_call: TRBD1
j_call: TRBJ2-5

cdr3_aa: CASRGGGTEAFF
cdr3_nt: TGTGCCAGCAGGGGAGGTGGCACTGAAGCTTTCTTT
v_call: TRBV6-4
clone_size: NA
d_call: NA
j_call: TRBJ1-1

cdr3_aa: CATSRDGGTSNNEQFF
cdr3_nt: TGTGCCACCAGCAGAGACGGCGGGACATCTAACAATGAGCAGTTCTTC
v_call: TRBV15
clone_size: NA
d_call: NA
j_call: TRBJ2-1

cdr3_aa: CASSQPSRTVQHNEQYF
cdr3_nt: TGCGCCAGCAGCCAACCCTCCCGGACAGTGCAACATAACGAGCAGTACTTC
v_call: TRBV4-1
clone_size: once
d_call: NA
j_call: TRBJ2-7

cdr3_aa: CASSLSLQVEETQYF
cdr3_nt: TGTGCCAGCAGCTTAAGCCTTCAGGTTGAGGAGACCCAGTACTTC
v_call: TRBV5-4
clone_size: NA
d_call: NA
j_call: TRBJ2-5

cdr3_aa: CASSIATGTSYEQYF
cdr3_nt: TGTGCCAGCAGTATAGCGACAGGTACCTCCTACGAGCAGTACTTC
v_call: TRBV27
clone_size: NA
d_call: NA
j_call: TRBJ2-7

cdr3_aa: CASAEQTASEQYF
cdr3_nt: TGTGCCAGCGCGGAACAAACGGCCTCCGAGCAGTACTTC
v_call: TRBV2
clone_size: NA
d_call: NA
j_call: TRBJ2-7

cdr3_aa: CASSFGQGAVSGYNEQFF
cdr3_nt: TGTGCCAGCAGTTTCGGACAGGGGGCGGTTAGTGGCTACAATGAGCAGTTCTTC
v_call: TRBV27
clone_size: NA
d_call: TRBD1
j_call: TRBJ2-1

cdr3_aa: CASSDVHTNTEAFF
cdr3_nt: TGTGCCAGCAGTGATGTACACACGAACACTGAAGCTTTCTTT
v_call: TRBV2
clone_size: once
d_call: NA
j_call: TRBJ1-1

cdr3_aa: CASSYGAYSYEQYF
cdr3_nt: TGTGCCAGCAGTTACGGGGCATACTCCTACGAGCAGTACTTC
v_call: TRBV2
clone_size: NA
d_call: NA
j_call: TRBJ2-7

cdr3_aa: CASSVAVSNEKLFF
cdr3_nt: TGTGCCAGCAGCGTAGCAGTGTCTAATGAAAAACTGTTTTTT
v_call: TRBV9
clone_size: NA
d_call: NA
j_call: TRBJ1-4

cdr3_aa: CASSDSGANVLTF
cdr3_nt: TGTGCCAGCAGCGACTCTGGGGCCAACGTCCTGACTTTC
v_call: TRBV9
clone_size: NA
d_call: NA
j_call: TRBJ2-6

cdr3_aa: CASSLADGDQPQHF
cdr3_nt: TGTGCCAGCAGCTTAGCCGACGGCGATCAGCCCCAGCATTTT
v_call: TRBV7-9
clone_size: NA
d_call: NA
j_call: TRBJ1-5

cdr3_aa: CASSPGAGYEQYF
cdr3_nt: TGTGCCAGCAGTCCCGGGGCTGGATACGAGCAGTACTTC
v_call: TRBV27
clone_size: NA
d_call: NA
j_call: TRBJ2-7

cdr3_aa: CASSLAPAGAEEKLFF
cdr3_nt: TGTGCCAGCAGCTTAGCGCCAGCGGGGGCCGAAGAAAAACTGTTTTTT
v_call: TRBV7-9
clone_size: NA
d_call: NA
j_call: TRBJ1-4

cdr3_aa: CASSDSGGNEQYF
cdr3_nt: TGTGCCAGCAGTGATTCAGGGGGCAACGAGCAGTACTTC
v_call: TRBV2
clone_size: NA
d_call: TRBD1
j_call: TRBJ2-7

cdr3_aa: CASSSLAGGITDTQYF
cdr3_nt: TGTGCCAGCAGCTCTTTAGCGGGGGGGATAACAGATACGCAGTATTTT
v_call: TRBV5-4
clone_size: NA
d_call: TRBD2
j_call: TRBJ2-3

cdr3_aa: CASTLDRGSYNEQFF
cdr3_nt: TGTGCCAGCACCTTAGACAGGGGGAGCTACAATGAGCAGTTCTTC
v_call: TRBV6-5
clone_size: once
d_call: TRBD1
j_call: TRBJ2-1

cdr3_aa: CASSQGDRFYEQYF
cdr3_nt: TGCGCCAGCAGCCAAGGAGACAGGTTCTACGAGCAGTACTTC
v_call: TRBV4-1
clone_size: NA
d_call: NA
j_call: TRBJ2-7